This T cell receptor beta chain was recovered during a study of blood T cell repertoires in COVID-19. The wider study: Acute and convalescent COVID-19 specimens originated in the United States, Italy and Spain.

Original processing notes: Estimated nucleated cell counts came from reference gene primer amplification. Profiling relied on immunoSEQ multiplex PCR, and the TCRdb table lists in-frame clones only, not all of them. D and trimming were read from the DNA, whereas the V and J calls and clone size are those reported in that table. The sample consists of 200,000 to 250,000 clones, just under 85% of them appearing once. This TCR came from a woman aged 45 to 65 with active or convalescent COVID-19. The sequenced sample was peripheral blood.

CDR3 region: CASRPRDRGTTEAFF. Written as DNA, the CDR3 is TGTGCCAGCAGGCCTCGGGACAGGGGGACCACTGAAGCTTTCTTT. The chain joins TRBV28 to TRBJ1-1; 11 bases are shared with TRBD1. Germline-derived CDR1 and CDR2 are MDHEN and SYDVKM. The CDR3 covers 15 residues. The V segment lost 6 bases and the J segment 4 bases; nucleotides outside the gene matches: 7.